This is a list of T cell receptor beta chains from one sample in a study of T cell repertoires in cytomegalovirus infection. TCRdb re-called the reads through MiXCR, storing one row per CDR3 protein. In the table there are about 360,000 distinct CDR3 sequences, less than 20% of which are singletons. Sequenced sample: PBMCs. The receptor source for this set is a human donor in good health (CMV status not recorded). Some clones in this sample may be carry-over from other donors' samples. The CDR3 runs from the conserved cysteine through the conserved F or W. Fields, in order: clone size, V gene, D gene, J gene, CDR3 DNA, CDR3 protein. D genes are given only for firm matches. Not all rows give a size; the values are once, few, many and, for expanded clones, a class.

abundance: few; v_gene: TRBV9; d_gene: TRBD2; j_gene: TRBJ2-3; CDR3nt: TGTGCCAGCAGCACCCGCGGGGGGGGCGGGGTGGGCACAGATACGCAGTATTTT; CDR3aa: CASSTRGGGGVGTDTQYF
abundance: many; v_gene: TRBV7-8; d_gene: TRBD1; j_gene: TRBJ1-1; CDR3nt: TGTGCCAGCAGCTTCATCAAGGACAGGGCTGAAGCTTTCTTT; CDR3aa: CASSFIKDRAEAFF
abundance: -; v_gene: TRBV19; d_gene: TRBD1; j_gene: TRBJ1-3; CDR3nt: TGTGCCAGTAGTTCCCATCCGGGACAGTTCTCTGGAAACACCATATATTTT; CDR3aa: CASSSHPGQFSGNTIYF
abundance: -; v_gene: TRBV6-6; d_gene: -; j_gene: TRBJ2-3; CDR3nt: TGTGCCAGCAACCTACTAGGGCGGCCCGCCGCAGATACGCAGTATTTT; CDR3aa: CASNLLGRPAADTQYF
abundance: -; v_gene: TRBV11-2; d_gene: -; j_gene: TRBJ2-7; CDR3nt: TGTGCCAGCAGCCCCGGGACAAAAGGCTCCTACGAGCAGTACTTC; CDR3aa: CASSPGTKGSYEQYF
abundance: many; v_gene: TRBV7-6; d_gene: -; j_gene: TRBJ2-7; CDR3nt: TGTGCCAGCAGCCCGTTCAGTGGGGACTTTACGGACGAGCAGTACTTC; CDR3aa: CASSPFSGDFTDEQYF
abundance: many; v_gene: TRBV7-2; d_gene: -; j_gene: TRBJ2-7; CDR3nt: TGTGCCAGCAGTTGGACCGGGACCCCGGGACCCTACGAGCAGTACTTC; CDR3aa: CASSWTGTPGPYEQYF
abundance: -; v_gene: TRBV5-3; d_gene: -; j_gene: TRBJ2-1; CDR3nt: TGTGCCAGCAGCTTGGAAGGGACCGAGCAGTTCTTC; CDR3aa: CASSLEGTEQFF
abundance: few; v_gene: TRBV5-6; d_gene: TRBD2; j_gene: TRBJ2-3; CDR3nt: TGTGCCAGCAGCTTACAAGCGGGAGGGGATACGCAGTATTTT; CDR3aa: CASSLQAGGDTQYF
abundance: -; v_gene: TRBV12-3/TRBV12-4; d_gene: -; j_gene: TRBJ1-5; CDR3nt: TGTGCCAGCAGTACCTCAGGGCCGCCCCAGCATTTT; CDR3aa: CASSTSGPPQHF
abundance: few; v_gene: TRBV27; d_gene: -; j_gene: TRBJ1-1; CDR3nt: TGTGCCAGCAGTCCGCCCATAAGGGTTGGGGGAGGCACTGAAGCTTTCTTT; CDR3aa: CASSPPIRVGGGTEAFF
abundance: many; v_gene: TRBV4-2; d_gene: TRBD1; j_gene: TRBJ2-1; CDR3nt: TGTGCCAGCAGGCAAAGGGACAGGGTGGGCAATGAGCAGTTCTTC; CDR3aa: CASRQRDRVGNEQFF
abundance: -; v_gene: TRBV20-1; d_gene: -; j_gene: TRBJ2-3; CDR3nt: TGCAGTGCTAACCGGAGGGATGGGCCGTTGACAGATACGCAGTATTTT; CDR3aa: CSANRRDGPLTDTQYF
abundance: -; v_gene: TRBV10-1; d_gene: TRBD1; j_gene: TRBJ2-1; CDR3nt: TGCGCCAGCAGTGCAAAACGGACAGGGCCTATTAACAATGAGCAGTTCTTC; CDR3aa: CASSAKRTGPINNEQFF
abundance: few; v_gene: TRBV10-2; d_gene: TRBD2; j_gene: TRBJ2-3; CDR3nt: TGCGCCAGCAGCTCGGGACTAGCGGGAACGATTGCAGATACGCAGTATTTT; CDR3aa: CASSSGLAGTIADTQYF
abundance: many; v_gene: TRBV7-8; d_gene: -; j_gene: TRBJ2-2; CDR3nt: TGTGCCAGCAGCTTAGTCTCGGGTCCCGGGGAGCTGTTTTTT; CDR3aa: CASSLVSGPGELFF
abundance: many; v_gene: TRBV7-2; d_gene: -; j_gene: TRBJ2-5; CDR3nt: TGTGCCAGCAGTCAAGACTTGGCCCGAGAGACCCAGTACTTC; CDR3aa: CASSQDLARETQYF
abundance: -; v_gene: TRBV7-2; d_gene: TRBD2; j_gene: TRBJ2-1; CDR3nt: TGTGCCAGCAGCTTAGGCACTAGCGGGGGGGCGAGGTACAATGAGCAGTTCTTC; CDR3aa: CASSLGTSGGARYNEQFF
abundance: few; v_gene: TRBV12-3/TRBV12-4; d_gene: -; j_gene: TRBJ1-1; CDR3nt: TGTGCCAGCAGTTTATGGGGGAGCGAAGCTTTCTTT; CDR3aa: CASSLWGSEAFF
abundance: -; v_gene: TRBV19; d_gene: -; j_gene: TRBJ1-5; CDR3nt: TGTGCCAGTTGGACCGTCGGCCAGCCCCAGCATTTT; CDR3aa: CASWTVGQPQHF
abundance: few; v_gene: TRBV7-6; d_gene: -; j_gene: TRBJ2-2; CDR3nt: TGTGCCAGCAGCTCAGTTTCCGGGGAGCTGTTTTTT; CDR3aa: CASSSVSGELFF
abundance: many; v_gene: TRBV7-2; d_gene: -; j_gene: TRBJ2-6; CDR3nt: TGTGCCAGCAGCCCCCGCAGGCCTGGGGCCAACGTCCTGACTTTC; CDR3aa: CASSPRRPGANVLTF
abundance: many; v_gene: TRBV7-8; d_gene: -; j_gene: TRBJ1-4; CDR3nt: TGTGCCAGCAGACTTCAGACTGGGTCCACTAATGAAAAACTGTTTTTT; CDR3aa: CASRLQTGSTNEKLFF
abundance: -; v_gene: TRBV7-2; d_gene: TRBD2; j_gene: TRBJ2-3; CDR3nt: TGTGCCAGCAGCTTTAGCGGGGGGGCCATCAACACAGATACGCAGTATTTT; CDR3aa: CASSFSGGAINTDTQYF
abundance: few; v_gene: TRBV2; d_gene: TRBD2; j_gene: TRBJ2-5; CDR3nt: TGTGCCACAGGGACTAGCGGGTACCAAGAGACCCAGTACTTC; CDR3aa: CATGTSGYQETQYF
abundance: many; v_gene: TRBV11-2; d_gene: -; j_gene: TRBJ1-2; CDR3nt: TGTGCCAGCAGCCAAAGGGGACAAGGTGGCTATGGCTACACCTTC; CDR3aa: CASSQRGQGGYGYTF
abundance: many; v_gene: TRBV7-2; d_gene: -; j_gene: TRBJ1-5; CDR3nt: TGTGCCAGCAGCTTAGGGCGATACAGGGTCACTCAGCCCCAGCATTTT; CDR3aa: CASSLGRYRVTQPQHF
abundance: -; v_gene: TRBV6-2/TRBV6-3; d_gene: -; j_gene: TRBJ2-3; CDR3nt: TGTGCCAGCAGAGCCCTCACAGATACGCAGTATTTT; CDR3aa: CASRALTDTQYF
abundance: -; v_gene: TRBV10-3; d_gene: -; j_gene: TRBJ2-5; CDR3nt: TGTGCCATCAGTGAGTCGGCTGGGTACGGGGAGACCCAGTACTTC; CDR3aa: CAISESAGYGETQYF
abundance: many; v_gene: TRBV12-3/TRBV12-4; d_gene: TRBD2; j_gene: TRBJ2-1; CDR3nt: TGTGCCAGCAGCCCTGAAGCCGGGGGTAGGGAGGGCTTC; CDR3aa: CASSPEAGGREGF
abundance: many; v_gene: TRBV28; d_gene: -; j_gene: TRBJ1-6; CDR3nt: TGTGCCAGCAGGGAGGGCACTAGCAATTCACCCCTCCACTTT; CDR3aa: CASREGTSNSPLHF
abundance: -; v_gene: TRBV5-1; d_gene: TRBD2; j_gene: TRBJ2-1; CDR3nt: TGCGCCAGCAAGGGAGGACTAGCGGGGGGGCCGAGGAATGAGCAGTTCTTC; CDR3aa: CASKGGLAGGPRNEQFF
abundance: many; v_gene: TRBV7-2; d_gene: TRBD2; j_gene: TRBJ2-3; CDR3nt: TGTGCCAGCAGCTTAGGTGGGACTAGGGCAGATACGCAGTATTTT; CDR3aa: CASSLGGTRADTQYF
abundance: -; v_gene: TRBV3-1; d_gene: TRBD1; j_gene: TRBJ2-7; CDR3nt: TGTGCCAGCAGCCAAGGAGGGGGCAACGAGCAGTACTTC; CDR3aa: CASSQGGGNEQYF
abundance: -; v_gene: TRBV6-2/TRBV6-3; d_gene: TRBD2; j_gene: TRBJ2-5; CDR3nt: TGTGCCAGCAGTTACTCCACCCGCGGGTCGAGCGGGGCATCGGAGACCCAGTACTTC; CDR3aa: CASSYSTRGSSGASETQYF
abundance: few; v_gene: TRBV12-3/TRBV12-4; d_gene: -; j_gene: TRBJ2-3; CDR3nt: TGTGCCAGCAGCCCGGGGACGGGGAGGAATACGCAGTATTTT; CDR3aa: CASSPGTGRNTQYF
abundance: many; v_gene: TRBV12-3/TRBV12-4; d_gene: -; j_gene: TRBJ2-5; CDR3nt: TGTGCCAGCACCCTTAGGCCTAGTGATCAAGAGACCCAGTACTTC; CDR3aa: CASTLRPSDQETQYF
abundance: few; v_gene: TRBV5-4; d_gene: -; j_gene: TRBJ2-7; CDR3nt: TGTGCCAGCAGCCGCTCAGGGGAGACTCGATCCTACGAGCAGTACTTC; CDR3aa: CASSRSGETRSYEQYF
abundance: few; v_gene: TRBV11-2; d_gene: -; j_gene: TRBJ2-1; CDR3nt: TGTGCCAGCAACTCTTTAGGTAGCGACTCCTACAATGAGCAGTTCTTC; CDR3aa: CASNSLGSDSYNEQFF
abundance: many; v_gene: TRBV6-2/TRBV6-3; d_gene: TRBD2; j_gene: TRBJ2-3; CDR3nt: TGTGCCAGCAGTCCCCGCAGGTCCCCGACTAGCGGGGGCACAGATACGCAGTATTTT; CDR3aa: CASSPRRSPTSGGTDTQYF